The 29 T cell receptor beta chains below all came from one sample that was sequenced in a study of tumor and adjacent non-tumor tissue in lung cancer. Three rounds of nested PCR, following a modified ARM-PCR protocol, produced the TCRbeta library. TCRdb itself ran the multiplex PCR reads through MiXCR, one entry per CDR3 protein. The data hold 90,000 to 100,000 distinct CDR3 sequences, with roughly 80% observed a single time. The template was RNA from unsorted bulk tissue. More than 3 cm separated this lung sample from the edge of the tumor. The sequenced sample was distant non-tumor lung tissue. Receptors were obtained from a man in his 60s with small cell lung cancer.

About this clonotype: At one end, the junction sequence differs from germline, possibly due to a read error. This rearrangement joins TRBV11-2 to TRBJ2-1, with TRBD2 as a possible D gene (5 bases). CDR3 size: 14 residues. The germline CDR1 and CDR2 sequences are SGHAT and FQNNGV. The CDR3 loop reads CTSQERQDDNKQFF. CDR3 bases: TGTACCAGCCAGGAGCGGCAGGACGACAATAAGCAGTTCTTC.

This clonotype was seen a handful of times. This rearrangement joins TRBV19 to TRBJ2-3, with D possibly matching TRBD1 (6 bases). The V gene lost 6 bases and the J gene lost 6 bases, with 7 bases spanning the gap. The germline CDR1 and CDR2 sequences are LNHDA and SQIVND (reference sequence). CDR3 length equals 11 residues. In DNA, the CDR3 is TGTGCCAGTAGACAGGGCGATACGCAGTATTTT. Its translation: CASRQGDTQYF.

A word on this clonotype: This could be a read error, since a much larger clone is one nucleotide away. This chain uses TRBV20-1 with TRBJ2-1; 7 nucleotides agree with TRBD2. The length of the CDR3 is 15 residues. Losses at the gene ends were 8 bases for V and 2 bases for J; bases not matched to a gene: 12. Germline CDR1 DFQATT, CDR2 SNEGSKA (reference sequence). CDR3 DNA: TGCAGTACTAAACAAGAACTAGCGCCCTACAATGAGCAGTTCTTC. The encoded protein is CSTKQELAPYNEQFF.

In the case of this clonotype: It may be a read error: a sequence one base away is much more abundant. For the CDR3, the DNA is TGTGCCAGCAGCGTTAGCGGACCCACTTACAATGAGCAGTTCTTC. Protein product: CASSVSGPTYNEQFF. This chain connects TRBV7-8 to TRBJ2-1; TRBD2 is a possible D gene (6 bases). This CDR3 is 15 amino acids long. Germline V lookup: CDR1 SGHVS, CDR2 FQNEAQ. V was shortened by 5 bases and J by 4 bases, with 15 bases between the two germline ends.

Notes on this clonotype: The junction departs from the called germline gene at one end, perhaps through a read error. The CDR3 spells CASSDLTGIGYSF. DNA of the CDR3: TGTGCTAGCAGCGACTTAACAGGGATTGGCTACTCCTTC. The chain uses TRBV6-5 and TRBJ1-2; a possible D gene is TRBD1 (6 bases). CDR3 size: 13 residues. Per the germline V gene, CDR1 is MNHEY and CDR2 is SVGAGI.

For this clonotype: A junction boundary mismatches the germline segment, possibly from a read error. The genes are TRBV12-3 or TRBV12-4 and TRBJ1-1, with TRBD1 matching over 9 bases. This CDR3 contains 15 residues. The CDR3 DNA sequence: TGTGTCAGCAAGAGACTACTGACAGGGGGCACTGAAGCTTTCTTT. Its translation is CVSKRLLTGGTEAFF.

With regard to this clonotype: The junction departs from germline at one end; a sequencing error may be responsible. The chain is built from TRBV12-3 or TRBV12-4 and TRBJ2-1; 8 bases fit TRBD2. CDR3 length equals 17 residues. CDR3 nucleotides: TGTGTCAGCAGTCCATTAGCGGGACGGGGATCCTACAATGAGCAGATCTTC. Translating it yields CVSSPLAGRGSYNEQIF.

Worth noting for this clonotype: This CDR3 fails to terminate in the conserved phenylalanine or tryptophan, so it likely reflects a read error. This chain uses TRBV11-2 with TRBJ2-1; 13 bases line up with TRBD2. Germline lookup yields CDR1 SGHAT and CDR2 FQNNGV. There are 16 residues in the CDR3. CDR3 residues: CANSMALAGGSGEQFS. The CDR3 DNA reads TGTGCCAACAGCATGGCACTAGCGGGAGGGTCTGGTGAGCAGTTCTCC.

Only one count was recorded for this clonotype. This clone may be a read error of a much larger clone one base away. CDR3 region: CASSFGRWADTQYF. The CDR3 nucleotides are TGCGCCAGCAGCTTTGGACGTTGGGCAGATACGCAGTATTTT. V and J are TRBV5-1 and TRBJ2-3, with no clear D. Deletions cut 2 bases from V and 4 bases from J, with 11 bases between. The CDR3 runs 14 residues. Germline V gene lookup returns CDR1 SGHRS and CDR2 YFSETQ. The whole variable domain, filled in from reference TRBV5-1 and TRBJ2-3, reads KAGVTQTPRYLIKTRGQQVTLSCSPISGHRSVSWYQQTPGQGLQFLFEYFSETQRNKGNFPGRFSGRQFSNSRSEMNVSTLELGDSALYLCASSFGRWADTQYFGPGTRLTVL.

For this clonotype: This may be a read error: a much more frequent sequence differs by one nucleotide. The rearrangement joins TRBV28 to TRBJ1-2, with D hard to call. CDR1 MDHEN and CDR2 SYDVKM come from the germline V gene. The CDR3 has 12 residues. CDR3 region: CASTPSKYGYTF. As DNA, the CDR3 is TGTGCCAGCACTCCTTCTAAGTATGGCTACACCTTC.

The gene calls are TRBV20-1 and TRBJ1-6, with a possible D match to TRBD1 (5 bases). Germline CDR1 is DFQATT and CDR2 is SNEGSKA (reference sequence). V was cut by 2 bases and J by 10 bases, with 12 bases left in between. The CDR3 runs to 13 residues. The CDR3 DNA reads TGCAGTGCTAGATGGCAGGGTGGGTCACCCCTCCACTTT. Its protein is CSARWQGGSPLHF.

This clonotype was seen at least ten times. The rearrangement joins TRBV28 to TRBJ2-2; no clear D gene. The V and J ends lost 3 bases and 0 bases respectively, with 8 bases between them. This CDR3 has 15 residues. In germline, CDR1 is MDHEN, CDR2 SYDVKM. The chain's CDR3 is CASSFGSANTGELFF. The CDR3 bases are TGTGCCAGCAGTTTCGGATCCGCGAACACCGGGGAGCTGTTTTTT.

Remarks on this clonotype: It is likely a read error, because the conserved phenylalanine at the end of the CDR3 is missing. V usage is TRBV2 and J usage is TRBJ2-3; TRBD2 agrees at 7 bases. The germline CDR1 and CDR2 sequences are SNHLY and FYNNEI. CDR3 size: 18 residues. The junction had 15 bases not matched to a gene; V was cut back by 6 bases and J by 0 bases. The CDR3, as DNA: TGTGCCAGCAGCCACCGTTTACTAGCGTCCTCTAGCACAGATACGCAGTATTAT. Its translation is CASSHRLLASSSTDTQYY.

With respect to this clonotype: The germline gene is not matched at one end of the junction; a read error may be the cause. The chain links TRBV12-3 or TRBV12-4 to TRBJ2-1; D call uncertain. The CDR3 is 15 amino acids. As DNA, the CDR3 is TGTGCTAGCAGTTTAAGTTTTAGCTCCTACAAAGAGCAGTTCTTC. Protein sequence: CASSLSFSSYKEQFF.

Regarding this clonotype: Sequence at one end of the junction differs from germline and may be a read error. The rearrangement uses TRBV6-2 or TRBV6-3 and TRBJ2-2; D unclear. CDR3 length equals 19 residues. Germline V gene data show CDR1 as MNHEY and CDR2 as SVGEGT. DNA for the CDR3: TGTGCCATCAGTTACCCCTACCCCCGGGTAGCAGGCGGCACCGGGGAGCTGTTTTTT. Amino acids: CAISYPYPRVAGGTGELFF.

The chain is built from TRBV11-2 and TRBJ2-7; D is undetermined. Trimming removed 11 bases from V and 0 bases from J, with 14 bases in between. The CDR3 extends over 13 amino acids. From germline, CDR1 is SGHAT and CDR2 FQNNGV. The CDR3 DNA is TGTGCCGGCATCTTAGCTGTCTCCTACGAGCAGTACGTC. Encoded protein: CAGILAVSYEQYV.

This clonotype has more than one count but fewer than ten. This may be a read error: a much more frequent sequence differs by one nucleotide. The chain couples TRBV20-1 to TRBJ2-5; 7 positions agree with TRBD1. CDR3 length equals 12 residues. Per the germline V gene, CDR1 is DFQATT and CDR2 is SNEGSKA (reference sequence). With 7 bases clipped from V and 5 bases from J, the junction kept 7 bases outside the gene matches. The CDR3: CSGRWGQETQYF. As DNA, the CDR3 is TGCAGTGGCCGATGGGGACAGGAGACCCAGTACTTC.

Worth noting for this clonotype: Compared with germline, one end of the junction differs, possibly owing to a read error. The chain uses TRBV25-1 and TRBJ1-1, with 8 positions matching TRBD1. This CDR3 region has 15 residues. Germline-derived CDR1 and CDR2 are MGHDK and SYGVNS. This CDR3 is CTSSEWTGQGTEAFF. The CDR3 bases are TGTACCAGCAGCGAATGGACAGGGCAAGGGACTGAAGCTTTCTTT.

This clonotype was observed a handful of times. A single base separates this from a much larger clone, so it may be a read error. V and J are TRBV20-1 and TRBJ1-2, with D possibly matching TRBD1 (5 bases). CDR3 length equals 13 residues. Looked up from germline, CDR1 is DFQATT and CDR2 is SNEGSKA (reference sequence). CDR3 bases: TGCAATGCTAGCGCACAGGCGGTTTATGGCTACACCTTC. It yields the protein CNASAQAVYGYTF.

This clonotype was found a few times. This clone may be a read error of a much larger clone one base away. The CDR3 reads CASSYRNTTYF. The CDR3 DNA is TGTGCCAGCAGTTACCGAAACACCACATATTTT. The chain is built from TRBV6-5 and TRBJ1-3; D remains unclear. There are 11 residues in the CDR3. The germline V gene encodes CDR1 MNHEY and CDR2 SVGAGI.

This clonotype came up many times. For the CDR3, the DNA is TGTGCCAGCAGCTTAGTCGGGCAGAACGAGCAGTACTTC. Amino acid sequence: CASSLVGQNEQYF. The chain joins TRBV11-2 to TRBJ2-7, with no clear D. Trimming removed 1 base from V and 5 bases from J, with 9 bases in between. Per the germline V gene, CDR1 is SGHAT and CDR2 is FQNNGV. CDR3 size: 13 residues.

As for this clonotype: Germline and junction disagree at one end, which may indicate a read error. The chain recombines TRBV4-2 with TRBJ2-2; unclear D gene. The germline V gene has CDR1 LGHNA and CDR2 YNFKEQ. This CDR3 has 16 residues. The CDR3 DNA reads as TGTGTCAGCAATCAAGATCTGAAGGCCAACACCGGGGAGCTGTTTTTT. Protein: CVSNQDLKANTGELFF.

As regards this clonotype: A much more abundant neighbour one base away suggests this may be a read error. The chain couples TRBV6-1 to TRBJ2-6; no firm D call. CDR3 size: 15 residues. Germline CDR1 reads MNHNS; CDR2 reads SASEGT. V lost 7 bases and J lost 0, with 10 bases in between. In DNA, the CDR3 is TGTGCCAGCACTCGATACGGCTCTGGGGCCAACGTCCTGACTTTC. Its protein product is CASTRYGSGANVLTF.

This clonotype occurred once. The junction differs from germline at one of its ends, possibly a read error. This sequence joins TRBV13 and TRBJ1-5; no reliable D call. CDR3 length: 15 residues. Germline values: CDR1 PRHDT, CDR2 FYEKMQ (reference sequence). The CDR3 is CASSLGGDSNEPQHF. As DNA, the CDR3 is TGTGCCAGCAGCTTAGGGGGCGATAGCAATGAGCCCCAACATTTT.

For the CDR3, the DNA is TGCAGTGTTAAAGATCTCTACAGGGGCGGAGTAGGGAACACTGAAGCTTTCTTT. It encodes CSVKDLYRGGVGNTEAFF. J is TRBJ1-1 and V is TRBV20-1, with 7 bases fitting TRBD1. The V and J ends lost 7 bases and 1 base, in that order; junction bases with no gene match: 21. CDR3 length equals 18 residues. Germline V CDR1 and CDR2: DFQATT, SNEGSKA (reference sequence).

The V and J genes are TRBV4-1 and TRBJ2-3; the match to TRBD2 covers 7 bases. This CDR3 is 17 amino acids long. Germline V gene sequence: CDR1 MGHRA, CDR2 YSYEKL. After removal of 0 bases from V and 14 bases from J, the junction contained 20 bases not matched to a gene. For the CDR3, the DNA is TGCGCCAGCAGCCAAGAGACGGCGGGAGCCTCCACAGATAGGCGGTATTTT. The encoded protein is CASSQETAGASTDRRYF.

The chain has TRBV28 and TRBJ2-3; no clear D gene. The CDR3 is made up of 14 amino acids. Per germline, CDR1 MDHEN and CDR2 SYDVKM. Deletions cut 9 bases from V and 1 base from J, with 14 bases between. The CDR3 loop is CASNFVQGTDTQYF. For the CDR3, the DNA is TGTGCCAGTAATTTCGTCCAGGGCACAGATACGCAGTATTTT. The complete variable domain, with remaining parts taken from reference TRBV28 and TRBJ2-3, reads DVKVTQSSRYLVKRTGEKVFLECVQDMDHENMFWYRQDPGLGLRLIYFSYDVKMKEKGDIPEGYSVSREKKERFSLILESASTNQTSMYLCASNFVQGTDTQYFGPGTRLTVL.

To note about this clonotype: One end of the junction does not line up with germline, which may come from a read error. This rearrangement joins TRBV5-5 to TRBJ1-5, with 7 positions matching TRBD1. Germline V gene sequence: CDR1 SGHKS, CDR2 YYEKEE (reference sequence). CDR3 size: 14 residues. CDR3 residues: CDSSLAGGTQPQHF. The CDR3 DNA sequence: TGTGACAGCAGCTTGGCAGGGGGTACCCAGCCCCAACATTTT.

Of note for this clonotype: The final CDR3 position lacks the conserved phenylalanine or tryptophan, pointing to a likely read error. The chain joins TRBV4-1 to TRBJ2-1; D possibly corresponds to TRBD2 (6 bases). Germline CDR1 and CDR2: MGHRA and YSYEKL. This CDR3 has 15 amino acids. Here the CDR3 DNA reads TGCGCCGGCAGCCAAGATGCGGGGCGAAACAATGAGCAGTTCTCC. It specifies CAGSQDAGRNNEQFS.